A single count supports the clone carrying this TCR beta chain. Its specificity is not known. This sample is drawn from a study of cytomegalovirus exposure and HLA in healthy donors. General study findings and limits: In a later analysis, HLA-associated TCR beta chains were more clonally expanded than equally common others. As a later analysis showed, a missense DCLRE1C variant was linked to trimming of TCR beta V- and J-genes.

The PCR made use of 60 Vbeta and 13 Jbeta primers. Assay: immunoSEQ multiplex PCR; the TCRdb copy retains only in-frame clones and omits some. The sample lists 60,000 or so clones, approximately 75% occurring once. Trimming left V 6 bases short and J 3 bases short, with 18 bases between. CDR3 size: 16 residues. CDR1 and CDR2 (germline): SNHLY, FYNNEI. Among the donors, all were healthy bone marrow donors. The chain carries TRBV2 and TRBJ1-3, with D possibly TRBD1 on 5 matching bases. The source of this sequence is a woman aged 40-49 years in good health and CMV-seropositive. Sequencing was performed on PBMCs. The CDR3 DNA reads TGTGCCAGCAGCGGACTAGGGACCGGGGGTGGAAACACCATATATTTT. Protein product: CASSGLGTGGGNTIYF.